Following are 20 T cell receptor beta chains from one sample sequenced in a study of Ad26.COV2.S vaccination and SARS-CoV-2 variants (dated by TCRdb to about 2021). This sample's treatment or condition label indicates: over 15 received Ad26.COV2.S at low or high dose, single or two shots; about 5 received placebo; per-sample allocation not given. Repertoires of vaccine and placebo recipients were sequenced from samples taken on day 63 after the first injection. Receptor libraries were prepared by the immunoSEQ multiplex PCR assay. TCRdb took over this immuneACCESS table, retaining in-frame rearrangements with V and J assigned. Such tables are incomplete; in checked studies, under half of the missing clones stem from an unresolved V gene, and the remainder is unexplained. The sample includes approximately 450,000 clones, with 90% observed a single time. The top ten clonotypes cover 12% of the sample.

The sample consisted of peripheral blood, taken in a trial of Ad26.COV2.S vaccine versus placebo. The receptors originated from a person between 18 and 59 years old who received the Ad26.COV2.S COVID-19 vaccine or a placebo.

The chain combines TRBV4-1 with TRBJ2-1; 11 nucleotides agree with TRBD2. Germline CDR1 and CDR2: MGHRA and YSYEKL. With V trimmed by 2 bases and J by 8 bases, 8 bases remained unmatched. The CDR3 is 16 amino acids. Written as DNA, the CDR3 is TGCGCCAGCAGCCAACGCCCTAGCGGGAGGAACCATGAGCAGTTCTTC. It translates to CASSQRPSGRNHEQFF.

This clone was seen once. The rearrangement uses TRBV29-1 and TRBJ2-5; TRBD2 matches 12 bases. The CDR3 covers 14 residues. The V segment lost 6 bases and the J segment 2 bases; nucleotides outside the gene matches: 4. CDR1 is SQVTM, CDR2 ANQGSEA, per germline. This CDR3 reads CSVELAGGQETQYF. The CDR3 DNA reads as TGCAGCGTGGAGCTAGCGGGAGGGCAAGAGACCCAGTACTTC. The variable domain in full, with the rest retrieved from reference TRBV29-1 and TRBJ2-5, is SAVISQKPSRDICQRGTSLTIQCQVDSQVTMMFWYRQQPGQSLTLIATANQGSEATYESGFVIDKFPISRPNLTFSTLTVSNMSPEDSSIYLCSVELAGGQETQYFGPGTRLLVL.

The chain uses TRBV29-1 and TRBJ1-1, with unresolved D. Germline lookup yields CDR1 SQVTM and CDR2 ANQGSEA. The V and J ends lost 5 bases and 3 bases respectively, with 4 bases between them. This CDR3 has 10 amino acids. The CDR3 DNA is TGCAGCGTTTACGACACTGAAGCTTTCTTT. Its translation: CSVYDTEAFF.

The count of this clone is one. The chain carries TRBV7-9 and TRBJ2-2, with D possibly matching TRBD1 (6 bases). The CDR3 is made up of 13 amino acids. Germline V gives CDR1 SEHNR, CDR2 FQNEAQ (reference sequence). Between the trimmed V and J ends, which lost 5 bases and 5 bases, there was a span of 9 bases. CDR3 bases: TGTGCCAGCAGCCGTCAGGGGACCGGGGAGCTGTTTTTT. It translates to CASSRQGTGELFF.

This clone has a single count. The genes are TRBV2 and TRBJ1-5, with D perhaps TRBD1 (5 bases). CDR3 size: 13 residues. The V gene's germline CDR1 is SNHLY and CDR2 FYNNEI. Between the trimmed V and J ends, which lost 6 bases and 9 bases, there was a span of 15 bases. The CDR3 region has the DNA TGTGCCAGCAGGCTTGACGGGGGGACGCCCCAGCATTTT. Translating gives CASRLDGGTPQHF.

V gene TRBV6-5 combines with J gene TRBJ2-3; 12 bases agree with TRBD2. V dropped 6 bases and J dropped 3; count of bases not matched to a gene: 4. Germline V gene sequence: CDR1 MNHEY, CDR2 SVGAGI. The CDR3 totals 15 residues. The CDR3: CASRLGLAGTDTQYF. The CDR3 DNA follows: TGTGCCAGCAGATTAGGACTAGCGGGGACAGATACGCAGTATTTT.

The chain recombines TRBV5-4 with TRBJ2-1; D gene unclear. Germline CDR1 reads SGHNT; CDR2 reads YYREEE (reference sequence). The germline V and J ends were trimmed by 0 bases and 3 bases, with 7 bases remaining between them. The CDR3 covers 14 residues. The CDR3 DNA reads as TGTGCCAGCAGCTTGGGTGCAGGCTACAATGAGCAGTTCTTC. Translation gives CASSLGAGYNEQFF. The full variable domain, rest sourced from reference TRBV5-4 and TRBJ2-1, is ETGVTQSPTHLIKTRGQQVTLRCSSQSGHNTVSWYQQALGQGPQFIFQYYREEENGRGNFPPRFSGLQFPNYSSELNVNALELDDSALYLCASSLGAGYNEQFFGPGTRLTVL.

V usage is TRBV7-9 and J usage is TRBJ2-5; D is possibly TRBD1 (5 bases). Germline lookup yields CDR1 SEHNR and CDR2 FQNEAQ (reference sequence). CDR3 size: 14 residues. V lost 4 bases and J 5 bases, leaving 14 bases between the germline ends. CDR3: CASSSGLRQETQYF. In DNA, the CDR3 is TGTGCCAGCAGCTCGGGCCTCCGACAGGAGACCCAGTACTTC.

The chain is built from TRBV9 and TRBJ2-3, with D possibly matching TRBD2 (5 bases). Germline V gene sequence: CDR1 SGDLS, CDR2 YYNGEE. V dropped 0 bases and J dropped 5 bases, with 16 bases sitting between them. The CDR3 is made up of 16 amino acids. CDR3: CASSVGLAGRVDTQYF. In nucleotides, the CDR3 is TGTGCCAGCAGCGTAGGATTGGCGGGTCGGGTAGATACGCAGTATTTT.

The chain links TRBV19 to TRBJ1-1; D unresolved. The CDR3 runs to 17 residues. V gave up 4 bases and J gave up 0 bases, with 18 bases separating them. Germline values: CDR1 LNHDA, CDR2 SQIVND (reference sequence). In DNA form, the CDR3 reads TGTGCCAGTAGTAATACGGCAGGCGCTGGTATGAACACTGAAGCTTTCTTT. Its protein is CASSNTAGAGMNTEAFF. The full variable domain, rest sourced from reference TRBV19 and TRBJ1-1, is DGGITQSPKYLFRKEGQNVTLSCEQNLNHDAMYWYRQDPGQGLRLIYYSQIVNDFQKGDIAEGYSVSREKKESFPLTVTSAQKNPTAFYLCASSNTAGAGMNTEAFFGQGTRLTVV.

In this sample, this clone turned up a few times. The chain combines TRBV28 with TRBJ1-5; the D is unclear. Germline V gene sequence: CDR1 MDHEN, CDR2 SYDVKM. The V and J ends lost 2 bases and 0 bases respectively, with 11 bases between them. The CDR3 length is 16 residues. The CDR3 DNA sequence: TGTGCCAGCAGTTTAATTTATGGGGATAGCAATCAGCCCCAGCATTTT. This codes for CASSLIYGDSNQPQHF.

V and J are TRBV4-1 and TRBJ1-1; possibly TRBD1 for D (6 bases). The germline CDR1 and CDR2 sequences are MGHRA and YSYEKL. This CDR3 is built from 15 residues. With 3 bases removed from V and 3 bases from J, the gap between germline ends came to 14 bases. The CDR3 region has the DNA TGCGCCAGCAGCCATCGGGGACAATCATACACTGAAGCTTTCTTT. Protein product: CASSHRGQSYTEAFF.

This clone was counted once. The rearrangement joins TRBV30 to TRBJ1-1; maybe TRBD1 (6 bases). The CDR3 sequence is 15 residues long. CDR1 is GTSNPN and CDR2 is SVGIG in the germline V gene (reference sequence). Deletions cut 0 bases from V and 0 bases from J, with 11 bases between. CDR3 protein: CAWSVQGSMNTEAFF. CDR3 in DNA: TGTGCCTGGAGTGTACAGGGAAGCATGAACACTGAAGCTTTCTTT. Combining the CDR3 with reference TRBV30 and TRBJ1-1 gives the whole variable domain SQTIHQWPATLVQPVGSPLSLECTVEGTSNPNLYWYRQAAGRGLQLLFYSVGIGQISSEVPQNLSASRPQDRQFILSSKKLLLSDSGFYLCAWSVQGSMNTEAFFGQGTRLTVV.

The chain employs TRBV5-1 and TRBJ2-7, with 10 positions matching TRBD1. Germline V gives CDR1 SGHRS, CDR2 YFSETQ. CDR3 size: 14 residues. V dropped 3 bases and J dropped 4; count of bases not matched to a gene: 4. Here the CDR3 DNA reads TGCGCCAGCAGCTACGGGACAGGGGAGTACGAGCAGTACTTC. The encoded protein is CASSYGTGEYEQYF. Together with reference TRBV5-1 and TRBJ2-7, the CDR3 gives the full variable domain: KAGVTQTPRYLIKTRGQQVTLSCSPISGHRSVSWYQQTPGQGLQFLFEYFSETQRNKGNFPGRFSGRQFSNSRSEMNVSTLELGDSALYLCASSYGTGEYEQYFGPGTRLTVT.

The chain couples TRBV5-4 to TRBJ2-4, with TRBD2 matching over 7 bases. V lost 0 bases to trimming and J lost 5 bases; unmatched junction nucleotides: 5. Germline assignment: CDR1 SGHNT and CDR2 YYREEE (reference sequence). The CDR3 loop spans 15 amino acids. The CDR3 coding sequence is TGTGCCAGCAGCTTGGCGCCGGGGGGAGAAAACATTCAGTACTTC. Its translation is CASSLAPGGENIQYF.

V usage is TRBV30 and J usage is TRBJ2-1; TRBD2 aligns across 8 bases. V was clipped by 1 base and J by 6 bases; unmatched bases: 2. The CDR3 extends over 13 amino acids. Germline assignment: CDR1 GTSNPN and CDR2 SVGIG (reference sequence). In DNA, the CDR3 is TGTGCCTGGAGTGCCCTAGCGGGCAATGAGCAGTTCTTC. It encodes CAWSALAGNEQFF.

CDR3 bases: TGCGCCAGCAGTGAGACACTAGCGGGAGGGTCTGAGCAGTACTTC. Its translation is CASSETLAGGSEQYF. The J gene is TRBJ2-7, the V gene TRBV10-2, with 13 bases that match TRBD2. The germline gives CDR1 WSHSY, CDR2 SAAADI. The CDR3 is 15 residues long. J lost 7 bases, V lost 2 bases, and 5 bases had no gene match.

This clone was counted between two and nine times. The chain joins TRBV5-1 to TRBJ2-7; the D gene could be TRBD1 or TRBD2 (5 bases each). The CDR3 sequence is 15 residues long. CDR1 and CDR2 from the germline V gene are SGHRS and YFSETQ. The germline V and J ends were trimmed by 0 bases and 2 bases, with 12 bases remaining between them. The CDR3 DNA is TGCGCCAGCAGCTTGGGCTCGGGGCTAACCTACGAGCAGTACTTC. This translates into CASSLGSGLTYEQYF.

Turning to this clone: This same CDR3 is encoded by further DNA sequences in the sample. The V call is TRBV5-1, the J call TRBJ2-7; D gene uncertain. In germline, CDR1 is SGHRS, CDR2 YFSETQ. Trimming stripped 0 bases from V and 4 bases from J, with 5 bases between. This CDR3 region has 12 residues. The CDR3 DNA is TGCGCCAGCAGCTTGGATGGTTACGAGCAGTACTTC. Its protein is CASSLDGYEQYF.

The chain uses TRBV24-1 and TRBJ2-5; weak D call: TRBD1 (6 bases). Trimming cost V 6 bases and J 5 bases, with 12 bases left between them. This CDR3 has 13 amino acids. Germline lookup yields CDR1 KGHDR and CDR2 SFDVKD. The CDR3, as DNA: TGTGCCACCAGTAGGGACATCGGGGAGACCCAGTACTTC. Protein: CATSRDIGETQYF.